This TCR beta chain was identified during a study of T cell repertoires in cytomegalovirus infection (dated by TCRdb to about 2019). Turning to the overall study: Recently identified HLA-C-restricted CMV epitopes, whose presentation resists viral immunomodulation, were targeted by peptide stimulations together with well-studied HLA-B-restricted epitopes. Donor HLA type was relevant to the analysis, as public TCR beta signatures indicated carriage of CMV infection together with the matching HLA type.

This clonotype showed up many times. Its antigen is currently not known. Base qualities are missing; no much larger clone stands one base away. V loses 6 bases of germline sequence and J loses 1 base, and the interval between the two ends is 15 bases. The CDR3, cysteine through phenylalanine, is 16 amino acids long. Just CDR3 DNA is preserved here, 48 bases in frame from base 1. Sample treatment or condition, as interpreted from the label and publication: in vitro stimulation with specific CMV peptide epitopes to enrich CMV-specific T cells. On the study overall, not on this receptor specifically: The ex vivo response was dominated by HLA-C-restricted CMV-specific TCR beta clonotypes, and the single most frequent clonotype in two of eight donors was supplied by these HLA-C-restricted clonotypes. In both this cohort and an independent roughly 360-donor cohort, the cumulative frequency of public TCR beta family members distinguished carriers of CMV infection plus the relevant HLA type.

Sequencing was carried out with an Illumina HiSeq 1500. Clones were called with MiXCR by TCRdb after fastp trimmed the public reads at Q25, and only in-frame beta chains were retained. Every entry covers one CDR3 protein and lists the most common genes and DNA from its rows. This sample has about 900,000 distinct CDR3 sequences in its table, and around 31% of those were observed once. The ten largest clonotypes hold around 15% of the sample. Sequencing used cultured CD8+ T cells from PBMCs, obtained from culture after CMV antigen stimulation. This clonotype was obtained from a human donor in good health (CMV status not recorded). Some clones in this sample may be carry-over from other donors' samples. The chain couples TRBV12-3 or TRBV12-4 to TRBJ2-2; no D gene can be assigned with confidence. CDR3 sequence: CASRTTEHWNTGELFF. The DNA sequence follows: TGTGCCAGCAGAACCACGGAGCACTGGAACACCGGGGAGCTGTTTTTT.